These 15 T cell receptor beta chains originate from one sample sequenced in a study of shared clonotypes between healthy human individuals (dated by TCRdb to 2018 to 2021). Library method: the immunoSEQ multiplex PCR assay. The immuneACCESS repertoire file appears here via TCRdb, limited to in-frame rearrangements. These files lack a portion of the clones; in checked studies, under half of the deficit traces to unresolved V genes, and the cause of the others is not known. This sample holds approximately 1,500,000 clones; approximately 98% were observed only once. The ten largest clonotypes hold approximately 0.45% of the sample. The sequencing input was naive CD4+ T cells sorted from blood. Interpreted using the paper, the cell subset or site label stands for: CD45RA+ positively selected. All receptors come from a man under 40 in good health.

The rearrangement uses TRBV28 and TRBJ1-5, with a possible D match to TRBD1 (6 bases). V was pared by 8 bases and J by 2 bases, with 10 bases between. Germline loops: CDR1 MDHEN, CDR2 SYDVKM. The CDR3 covers 13 residues. The CDR3, as DNA: TGTGCCAGCGAGGGGGGAGGCAATCAGCCCCAGCATTTT. It specifies CASEGGGNQPQHF.

The rearrangement joins TRBV9 to TRBJ2-1, with TRBD2 matching 11 bases. There are 14 residues in the CDR3. Per the germline V gene, CDR1 is SGDLS and CDR2 is YYNGEE. V shed 3 bases, J shed 10 bases, and the junction held 6 bases outside the gene matches. In DNA, the CDR3 is TGTGCCAGCAGCGCAATAGCGGGAGGGGTCGAGCAGTTCTTC. Its translation is CASSAIAGGVEQFF. Looking up the rest from reference TRBV9 and TRBJ2-1 gives the full variable domain: DSGVTQTPKHLITATGQRVTLRCSPRSGDLSVYWYQQSLDQGLQFLIQYYNGEERAKGNILERFSAQQFPDLHSELNLSSLELGDSALYFCASSAIAGGVEQFFGPGTRLTVL.

The chain uses TRBV29-1 and TRBJ2-1, with unresolved D. The V gene lost 5 bases and the J gene lost 8 bases, with 25 bases spanning the gap. The CDR3 loop spans 16 amino acids. Germline V gene data show CDR1 as SQVTM and CDR2 as ANQGSEA. The CDR3, as DNA: TGCAGCGTTACTGGTGATCGGAGCCATCTCGGGCATGAGCAGTTCTTC. As protein: CSVTGDRSHLGHEQFF.

This chain uses TRBV10-3 with TRBJ1-2; no clear D gene. This CDR3 is built from 15 residues. Trimming left V 2 bases short and J 5 bases short, with 15 bases between. Germline CDR1 and CDR2: ENHRY and SYGVKD. The CDR3 spells CAISELETRQYGYTF. The CDR3 DNA is TGTGCCATCAGTGAGCTGGAGACAAGGCAATATGGCTACACCTTC.

The chain links TRBV27 to TRBJ2-7, with 10 bases matching TRBD1. Unmatched junction bases numbered 8, after V lost 2 bases and J lost 1 base. Germline V lookup: CDR1 MNHEY, CDR2 SMNVEV (reference sequence). The CDR3 loop spans 17 amino acids. Written as DNA, the CDR3 is TGTGCCAGCAGTTTAAGGGGAAGACAGGGGGCTTCCTACGAGCAGTACTTC. It codes for CASSLRGRQGASYEQYF.

The CDR3 DNA follows: TGTGCAACTGACAGTTTCTATGGCTACACCTTC. Translated: CATDSFYGYTF. V gene TRBV30 combines with J gene TRBJ1-2; a weak D match, TRBD1 (5 bases). This CDR3 region has 11 residues. In germline, CDR1 is GTSNPN, CDR2 SVGIG (reference sequence).

CDR3 sequence reads: CASSYLQGPYEQYF. Written as DNA, the CDR3 is TGTGCCAGCAGTTACTTACAGGGGCCCTACGAGCAGTACTTC. The rearrangement joins TRBV6-5 to TRBJ2-7; 7 bases are a match to TRBD1. From germline, CDR1 is MNHEY and CDR2 SVGAGI. The CDR3 has 14 residues. V shed 1 base, J shed 2 bases, and the junction held 2 bases outside the gene matches.

The V and J genes are TRBV5-6 and TRBJ1-4, with unresolved D. CDR1 SGHDT and CDR2 YYEEEE come from the germline V gene. The V end was cut by 2 bases, the J end by 0 bases, with 8 bases between. This CDR3 contains 15 residues. CDR3: CASSFRRATNEKLFF. As DNA, the CDR3 is TGTGCCAGCAGCTTCCGCCGTGCAACTAATGAAAAACTGTTTTTT.

A remark on this clone: The same CDR3 also results from other DNA sequences found in this sample. The V and J genes are TRBV30 and TRBJ1-5; D is ambiguous. The CDR3 has 13 residues. Deletions cut 1 base from V and 2 bases from J, with 6 bases between. CDR1 is GTSNPN, CDR2 SVGIG, per germline (reference sequence). In nucleotides, the CDR3 is TGTGCCTGGAGTGGGGGAGGCAATCAGCCCCAGCATTTT. Translation: CAWSGGGNQPQHF.

The chain couples TRBV5-4 to TRBJ1-4; TRBD1 might be the D (6 bases). The CDR3 loop spans 14 amino acids. The V end lost 4 bases, the J end lost 4 bases, and 11 bases lay between the germline ends. Germline CDR1 is SGHNT and CDR2 is YYREEE (reference sequence). CDR3 in amino acids: CASSVDRFNEKLFF. The CDR3 DNA sequence: TGTGCCAGCAGCGTTGACAGGTTTAATGAAAAACTGTTTTTT.

This sequence joins TRBV2 and TRBJ2-2; TRBD2 might be the D (5 bases). Germline CDR1 is SNHLY and CDR2 is FYNNEI. Trimming took 4 bases from V and 0 from J, leaving 12 bases between them. CDR3 size: 16 residues. CDR3 in amino acids: CASSGPASTNTGELFF. CDR3 sequence (DNA): TGTGCCAGCAGTGGCCCGGCTAGCACGAACACCGGGGAGCTGTTTTTT. The full variable domain, rest sourced from reference TRBV2 and TRBJ2-2, is EPEVTQTPSHQVTQMGQEVILRCVPISNHLYFYWYRQILGQKVEFLVSFYNNEISEKSEIFDDQFSVERPDGSNFTLKIRSTKLEDSAMYFCASSGPASTNTGELFFGEGSRLTVL.

The gene calls are TRBV11-2 and TRBJ2-3, with TRBD2 matching over 13 bases. Unmatched junction bases numbered 3, after V lost 3 bases and J lost 3 bases. This CDR3 is built from 16 residues. The germline gives CDR1 SGHAT, CDR2 FQNNGV. Here the CDR3 reads CASSFKTSGRTDTQYF. In nucleotides, the CDR3 is TGTGCCAGCAGCTTTAAGACTAGCGGGAGGACAGATACGCAGTATTTT. The full variable domain, completed using reference TRBV11-2 and TRBJ2-3, is EAGVAQSPRYKIIEKRQSVAFWCNPISGHATLYWYQQILGQGPKLLIQFQNNGVVDDSQLPKDRFSAERLKGVDSTLKIQPAKLEDSAVYLCASSFKTSGRTDTQYFGPGTRLTVL.

The sample holds one count of this clone. The chain uses TRBV19 and TRBJ2-2, with D perhaps being TRBD1 or TRBD2 (6 bases each). Germline CDR1 and CDR2: LNHDA and SQIVND (reference sequence). With 5 bases removed from V and 2 bases from J, the gap between germline ends came to 12 bases. The CDR3 is made up of 15 amino acids. Written as DNA, the CDR3 is TGTGCCAGTAGTCTTGCGGGGACAAACACCGGGGAGCTGTTTTTT. Its protein product is CASSLAGTNTGELFF.

The V call is TRBV7-3, the J call TRBJ2-7; D may be TRBD1 or TRBD2 (5 bases each). Germline values: CDR1 SGHTA, CDR2 FQGTGA. Trimming left V 1 base short and J 2 bases short, with 12 bases between. The length of the CDR3 is 15 residues. This CDR3 reads CASSLNQGPAYEQYF. The CDR3 DNA follows: TGTGCCAGCAGCTTAAACCAGGGACCGGCCTACGAGCAGTACTTC.

This chain links TRBV6-1 with TRBJ2-1; D call uncertain. The germline V and J ends were trimmed by 5 bases and 10 bases, with 9 bases remaining between them. Germline lookup yields CDR1 MNHNS and CDR2 SASEGT. The CDR3 runs to 11 residues. The CDR3 region is CASSRMREQFF. CDR3 DNA: TGTGCCAGCAGTCGGATGCGGGAGCAGTTCTTC.